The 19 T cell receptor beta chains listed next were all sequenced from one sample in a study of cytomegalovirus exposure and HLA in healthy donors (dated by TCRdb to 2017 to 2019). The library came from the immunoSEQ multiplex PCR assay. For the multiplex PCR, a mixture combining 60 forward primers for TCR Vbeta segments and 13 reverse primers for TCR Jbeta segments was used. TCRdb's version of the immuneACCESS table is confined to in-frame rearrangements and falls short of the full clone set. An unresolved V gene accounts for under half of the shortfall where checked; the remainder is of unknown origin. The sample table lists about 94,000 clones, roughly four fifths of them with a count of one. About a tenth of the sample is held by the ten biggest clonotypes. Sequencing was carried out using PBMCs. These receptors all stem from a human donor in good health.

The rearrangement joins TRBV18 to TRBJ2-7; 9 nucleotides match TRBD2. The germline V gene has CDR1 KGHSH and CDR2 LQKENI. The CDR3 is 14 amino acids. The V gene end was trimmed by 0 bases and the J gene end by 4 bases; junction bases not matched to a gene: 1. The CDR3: CASSPPGLAYEQYF. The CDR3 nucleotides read TGTGCCAGCTCACCACCGGGACTAGCTTACGAGCAGTACTTC.

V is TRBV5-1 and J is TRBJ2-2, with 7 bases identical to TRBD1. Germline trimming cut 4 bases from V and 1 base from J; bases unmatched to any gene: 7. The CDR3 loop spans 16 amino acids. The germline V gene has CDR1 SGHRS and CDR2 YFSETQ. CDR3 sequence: CASSPLTGRNTGELFF. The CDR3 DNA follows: TGCGCCAGCAGCCCTTTGACAGGGCGGAACACCGGGGAGCTGTTTTTT.

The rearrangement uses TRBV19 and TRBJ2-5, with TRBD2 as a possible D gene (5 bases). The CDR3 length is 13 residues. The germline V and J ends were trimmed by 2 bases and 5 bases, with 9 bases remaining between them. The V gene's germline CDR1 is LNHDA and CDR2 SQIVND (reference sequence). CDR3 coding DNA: TGTGCCAGTAGTATAAACTCGGGGGAGACCCAGTACTTC. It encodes CASSINSGETQYF.

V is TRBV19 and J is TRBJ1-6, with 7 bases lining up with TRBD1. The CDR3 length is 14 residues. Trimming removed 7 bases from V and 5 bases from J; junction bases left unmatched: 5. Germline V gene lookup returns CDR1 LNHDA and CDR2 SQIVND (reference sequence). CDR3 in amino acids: CASNTGTDNSPLHF. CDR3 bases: TGTGCCAGTAATACTGGGACAGATAATTCACCCCTCCACTTT. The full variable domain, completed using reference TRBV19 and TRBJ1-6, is DGGITQSPKYLFRKEGQNVTLSCEQNLNHDAMYWYRQDPGQGLRLIYYSQIVNDFQKGDIAEGYSVSREKKESFPLTVTSAQKNPTAFYLCASNTGTDNSPLHFGNGTRLTVT.

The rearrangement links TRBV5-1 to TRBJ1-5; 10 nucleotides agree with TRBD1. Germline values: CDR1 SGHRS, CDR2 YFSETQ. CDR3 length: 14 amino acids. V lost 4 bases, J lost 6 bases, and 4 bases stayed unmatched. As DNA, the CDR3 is TGCGCCAGCAGCCGGACAGGGGGTGCTCAGCCCCAGCATTTT. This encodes CASSRTGGAQPQHF.

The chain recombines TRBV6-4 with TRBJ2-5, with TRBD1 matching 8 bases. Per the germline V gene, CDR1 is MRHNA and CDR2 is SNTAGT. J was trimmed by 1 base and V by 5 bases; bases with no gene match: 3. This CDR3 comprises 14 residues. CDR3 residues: CASSQQGGQETQYF. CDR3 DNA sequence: TGTGCCAGCAGTCAACAGGGGGGCCAAGAGACCCAGTACTTC.

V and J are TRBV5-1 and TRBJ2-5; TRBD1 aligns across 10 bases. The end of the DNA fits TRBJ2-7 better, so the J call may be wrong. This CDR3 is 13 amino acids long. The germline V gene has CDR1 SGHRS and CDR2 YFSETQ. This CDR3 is CASRRDRGAEQYF. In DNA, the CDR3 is TGCGCCAGCCGCCGGGACAGGGGTGCCGAGCAGTACTTC.

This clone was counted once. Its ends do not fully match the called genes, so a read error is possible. This CDR3 reads CASSPRTSGGLNTGELFF. The DNA for the CDR3 is TGTGCTAGCAGCCCACGGACTAGCGGGGGTCTGAACACCGGGGAGCTGTTTTTT. The chain employs TRBV7-7 and TRBJ2-2; 13 nucleotides align to TRBD2. Per the germline V gene, CDR1 is SSHAT and CDR2 is FNYEAQ (reference sequence). CDR3 length: 18 residues.

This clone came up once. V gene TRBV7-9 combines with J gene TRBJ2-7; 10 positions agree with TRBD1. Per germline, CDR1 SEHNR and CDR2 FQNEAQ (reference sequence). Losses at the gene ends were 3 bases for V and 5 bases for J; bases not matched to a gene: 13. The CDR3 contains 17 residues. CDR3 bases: TGTGCCAGCAGCTTGTTGAAAGCCGGGACAGGGGTCCACGAGCAGTACTTC. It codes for CASSLLKAGTGVHEQYF.

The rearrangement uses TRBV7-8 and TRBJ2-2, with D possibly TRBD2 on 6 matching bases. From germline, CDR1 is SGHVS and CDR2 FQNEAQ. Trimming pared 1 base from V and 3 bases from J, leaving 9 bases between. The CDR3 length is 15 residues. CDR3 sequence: CASSLVGDYTGELFF. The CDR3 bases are TGTGCCAGCAGCTTAGTAGGGGACTACACCGGGGAGCTGTTTTTT.

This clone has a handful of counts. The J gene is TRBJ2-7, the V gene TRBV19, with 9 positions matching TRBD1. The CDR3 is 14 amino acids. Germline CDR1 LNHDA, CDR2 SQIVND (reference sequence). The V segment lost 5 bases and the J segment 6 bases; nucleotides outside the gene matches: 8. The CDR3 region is CASSAGTGWSEQYF. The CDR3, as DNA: TGTGCCAGTAGTGCCGGGACAGGGTGGTCCGAGCAGTACTTC.

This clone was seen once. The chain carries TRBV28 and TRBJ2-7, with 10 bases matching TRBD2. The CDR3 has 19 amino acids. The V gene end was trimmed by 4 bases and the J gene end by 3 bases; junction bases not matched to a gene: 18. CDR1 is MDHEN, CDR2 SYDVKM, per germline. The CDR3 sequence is CASSSPNGGLAGDFYEQYF. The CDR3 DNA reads TGTGCCAGCAGTTCCCCGAACGGCGGGCTAGCGGGAGATTTCTACGAGCAGTACTTC.

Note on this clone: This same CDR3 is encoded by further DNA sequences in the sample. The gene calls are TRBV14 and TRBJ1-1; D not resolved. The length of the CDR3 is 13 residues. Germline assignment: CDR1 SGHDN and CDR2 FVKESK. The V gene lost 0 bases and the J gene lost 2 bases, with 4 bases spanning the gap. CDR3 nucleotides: TGTGCCAGCAGCCAAGACAGAAACACTGAAGCTTTCTTT. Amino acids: CASSQDRNTEAFF.

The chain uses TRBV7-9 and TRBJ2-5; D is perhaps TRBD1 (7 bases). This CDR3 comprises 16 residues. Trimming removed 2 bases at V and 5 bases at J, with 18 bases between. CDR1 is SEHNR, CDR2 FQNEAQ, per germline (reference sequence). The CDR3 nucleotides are TGTGCCAGCAGCTTACCCTCCAGGGGGGCAAGCGAGACCCAGTACTTC. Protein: CASSLPSRGASETQYF.

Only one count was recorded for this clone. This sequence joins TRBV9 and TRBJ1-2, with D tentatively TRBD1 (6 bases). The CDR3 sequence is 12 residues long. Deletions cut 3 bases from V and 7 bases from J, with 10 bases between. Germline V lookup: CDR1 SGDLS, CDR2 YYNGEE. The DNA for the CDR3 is TGTGCCAGCAGCGCAGACAGGATTGGCTACACCTTC. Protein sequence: CASSADRIGYTF.

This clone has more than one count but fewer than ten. The CDR3 DNA follows: TGCGCCAGCAGCCAAGATAGGGACAGGGTGATTTTGAACACTGAAGCTTTCTTT. This encodes CASSQDRDRVILNTEAFF. The chain links TRBV4-1 to TRBJ1-1; TRBD1 aligns across 9 bases. CDR1 MGHRA and CDR2 YSYEKL come from the germline V gene. The CDR3 extends over 18 amino acids. Germline trimming cut 0 bases from V and 0 bases from J; bases unmatched to any gene: 8.

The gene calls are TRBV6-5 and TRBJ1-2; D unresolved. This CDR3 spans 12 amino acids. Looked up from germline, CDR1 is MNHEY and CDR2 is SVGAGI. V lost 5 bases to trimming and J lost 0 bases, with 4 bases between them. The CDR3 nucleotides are TGTGCCAGCAGTCCAACTAACTATGGCTACACCTTC. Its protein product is CASSPTNYGYTF.

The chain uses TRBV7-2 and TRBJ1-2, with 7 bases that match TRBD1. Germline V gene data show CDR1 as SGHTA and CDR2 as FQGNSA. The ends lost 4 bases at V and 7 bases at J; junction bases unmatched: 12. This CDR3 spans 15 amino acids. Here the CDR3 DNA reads TGTGCCAGCAGCTCACAGGGACAGCGGATGGGTGGCTACACCTTC. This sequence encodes CASSSQGQRMGGYTF.

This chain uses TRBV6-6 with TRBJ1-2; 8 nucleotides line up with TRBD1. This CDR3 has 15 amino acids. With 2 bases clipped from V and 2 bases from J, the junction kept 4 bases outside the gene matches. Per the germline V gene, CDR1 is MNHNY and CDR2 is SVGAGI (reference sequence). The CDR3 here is CASSYGQGRNYGYTF. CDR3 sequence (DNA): TGTGCCAGCAGTTACGGACAGGGAAGGAACTATGGCTACACCTTC.